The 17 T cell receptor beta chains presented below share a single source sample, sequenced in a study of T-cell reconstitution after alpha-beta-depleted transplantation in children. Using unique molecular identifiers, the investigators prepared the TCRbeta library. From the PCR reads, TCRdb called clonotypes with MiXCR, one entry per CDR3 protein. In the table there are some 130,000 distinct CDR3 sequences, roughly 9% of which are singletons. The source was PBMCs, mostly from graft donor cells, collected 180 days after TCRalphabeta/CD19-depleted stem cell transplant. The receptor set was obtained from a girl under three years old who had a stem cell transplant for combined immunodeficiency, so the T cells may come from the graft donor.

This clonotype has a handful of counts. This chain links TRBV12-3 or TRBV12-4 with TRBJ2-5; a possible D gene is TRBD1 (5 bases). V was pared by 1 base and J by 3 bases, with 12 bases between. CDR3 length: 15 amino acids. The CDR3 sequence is CASSLDWLGEETQYF. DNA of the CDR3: TGTGCCAGCAGTTTAGACTGGTTAGGGGAAGAGACCCAGTACTTC.

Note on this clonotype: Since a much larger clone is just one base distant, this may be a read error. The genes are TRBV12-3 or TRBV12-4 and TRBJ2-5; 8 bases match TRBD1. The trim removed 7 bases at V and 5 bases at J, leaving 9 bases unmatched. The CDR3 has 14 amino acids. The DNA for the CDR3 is TGTGCCAGCACTCTTTCGGGACAGGTCGAGACCCAGTACTTC. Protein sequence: CASTLSGQVETQYF.

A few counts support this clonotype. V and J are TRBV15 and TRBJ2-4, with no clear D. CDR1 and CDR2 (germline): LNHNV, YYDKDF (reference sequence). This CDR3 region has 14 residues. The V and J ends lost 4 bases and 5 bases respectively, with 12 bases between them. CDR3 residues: CATSMGKNENIQYF. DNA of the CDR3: TGTGCCACCAGCATGGGGAAGAACGAAAACATTCAGTACTTC.

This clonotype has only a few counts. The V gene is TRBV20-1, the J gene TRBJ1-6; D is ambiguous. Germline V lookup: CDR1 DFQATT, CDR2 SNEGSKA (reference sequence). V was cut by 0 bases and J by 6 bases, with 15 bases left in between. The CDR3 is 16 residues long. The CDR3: CSARDYRGIPNSPLHF. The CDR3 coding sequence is TGCAGTGCTAGAGATTACCGGGGTATCCCTAATTCACCCCTCCACTTT.

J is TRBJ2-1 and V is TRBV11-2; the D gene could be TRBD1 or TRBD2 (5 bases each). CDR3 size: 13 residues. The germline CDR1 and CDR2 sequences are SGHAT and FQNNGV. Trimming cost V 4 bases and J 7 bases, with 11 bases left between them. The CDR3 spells CASSSPWGNEQFF. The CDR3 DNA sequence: TGTGCCAGCAGCTCCCCCTGGGGGAATGAGCAGTTCTTC.

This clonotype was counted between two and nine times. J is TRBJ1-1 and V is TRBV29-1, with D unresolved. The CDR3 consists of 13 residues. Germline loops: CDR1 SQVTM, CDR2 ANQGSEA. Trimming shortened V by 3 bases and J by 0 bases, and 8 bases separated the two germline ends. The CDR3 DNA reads TGCAGCGTTGAGGAACAGCTGAACACTGAAGCTTTCTTT. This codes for CSVEEQLNTEAFF.

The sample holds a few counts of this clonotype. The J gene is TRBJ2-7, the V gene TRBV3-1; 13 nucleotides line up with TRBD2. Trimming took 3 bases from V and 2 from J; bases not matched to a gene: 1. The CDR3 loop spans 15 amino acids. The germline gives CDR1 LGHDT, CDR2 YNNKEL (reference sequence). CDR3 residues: CASSHGTSGAYEQYF. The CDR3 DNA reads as TGTGCCAGCAGCCATGGGACTAGCGGGGCCTACGAGCAGTACTTC.

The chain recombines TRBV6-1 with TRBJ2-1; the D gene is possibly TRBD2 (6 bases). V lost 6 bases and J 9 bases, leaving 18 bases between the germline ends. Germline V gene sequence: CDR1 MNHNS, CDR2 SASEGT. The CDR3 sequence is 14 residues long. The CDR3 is CASRSSPGVSEQFF. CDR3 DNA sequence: TGTGCCAGCAGATCTAGTCCGGGGGTCAGTGAGCAGTTCTTC.

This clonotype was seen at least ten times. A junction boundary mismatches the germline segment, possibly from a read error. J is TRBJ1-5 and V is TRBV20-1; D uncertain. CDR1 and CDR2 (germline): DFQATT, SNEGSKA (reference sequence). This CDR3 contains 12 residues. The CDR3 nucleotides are TGCAGCGCTAGGGTTAGCAATCAGCCCCAGCATTTT. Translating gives CSARVSNQPQHF.

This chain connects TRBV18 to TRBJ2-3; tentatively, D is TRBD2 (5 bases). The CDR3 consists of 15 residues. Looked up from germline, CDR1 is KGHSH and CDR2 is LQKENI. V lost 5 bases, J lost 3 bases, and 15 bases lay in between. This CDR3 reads CASSTRGITTDTQYF. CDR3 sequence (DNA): TGTGCCAGCTCAACCCGAGGGATAACGACAGATACGCAGTATTTT.

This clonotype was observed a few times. In DNA, the CDR3 is TGCAGTGCTCAGGGGGTTCTCACAGATACGCAGTATTTT. Amino acids: CSAQGVLTDTQYF. The chain joins TRBV20-1 to TRBJ2-3; 7 bases line up with TRBD1. V lost 5 bases and J lost 2; bases outside the gene matches: 4. The length of the CDR3 is 13 residues. CDR1 is DFQATT and CDR2 is SNEGSKA in the germline V gene (reference sequence).

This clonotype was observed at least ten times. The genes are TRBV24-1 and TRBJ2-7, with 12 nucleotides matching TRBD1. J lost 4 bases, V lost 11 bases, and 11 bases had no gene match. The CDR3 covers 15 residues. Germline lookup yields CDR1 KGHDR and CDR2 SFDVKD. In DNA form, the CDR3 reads TGTGCCATCCTACCTCCGGGACAGGGGGCTTACGAGCAGTACTTC. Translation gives CAILPPGQGAYEQYF.

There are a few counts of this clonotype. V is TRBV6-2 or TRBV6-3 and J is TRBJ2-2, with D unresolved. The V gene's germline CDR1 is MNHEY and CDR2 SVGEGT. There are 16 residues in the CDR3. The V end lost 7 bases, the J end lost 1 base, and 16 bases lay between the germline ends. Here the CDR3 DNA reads TGTGCCAGCAACACCCAGCCGTGGGGGAACACCGGGGAGCTGTTTTTT. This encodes CASNTQPWGNTGELFF.

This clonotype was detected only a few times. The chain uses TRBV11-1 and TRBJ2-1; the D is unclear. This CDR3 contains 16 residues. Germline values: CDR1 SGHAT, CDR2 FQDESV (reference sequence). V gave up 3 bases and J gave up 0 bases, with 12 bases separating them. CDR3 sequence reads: CASSFILDSSYNEQFF. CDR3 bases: TGTGCCAGCAGCTTTATACTCGATAGCTCCTACAATGAGCAGTTCTTC.

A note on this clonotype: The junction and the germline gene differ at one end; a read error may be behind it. For the CDR3, the DNA is TGTTCCAGCACCCCAGGCCGGAGGGGGTGGGAGACCCAGTACTTC. Encoded protein: CSSTPGRRGWETQYF. The gene calls are TRBV7-8 and TRBJ2-5; D is tentatively TRBD1 or TRBD2 (6 bases each). The CDR3 has 15 residues. CDR1 is SGHVS, CDR2 FQNEAQ, per germline.

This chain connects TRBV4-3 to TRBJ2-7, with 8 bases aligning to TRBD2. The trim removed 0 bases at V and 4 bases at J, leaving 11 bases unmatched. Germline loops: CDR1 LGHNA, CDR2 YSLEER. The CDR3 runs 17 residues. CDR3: CASSQDATSDLGYEQYF. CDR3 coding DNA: TGCGCCAGCAGCCAAGATGCGACTAGCGATCTTGGGTACGAGCAGTACTTC.

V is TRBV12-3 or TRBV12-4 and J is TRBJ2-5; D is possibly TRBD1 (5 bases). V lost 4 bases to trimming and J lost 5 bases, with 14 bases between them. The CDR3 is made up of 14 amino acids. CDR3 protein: CASSWTPKTETQYF. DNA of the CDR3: TGTGCCAGCAGTTGGACACCAAAAACGGAGACCCAGTACTTC.